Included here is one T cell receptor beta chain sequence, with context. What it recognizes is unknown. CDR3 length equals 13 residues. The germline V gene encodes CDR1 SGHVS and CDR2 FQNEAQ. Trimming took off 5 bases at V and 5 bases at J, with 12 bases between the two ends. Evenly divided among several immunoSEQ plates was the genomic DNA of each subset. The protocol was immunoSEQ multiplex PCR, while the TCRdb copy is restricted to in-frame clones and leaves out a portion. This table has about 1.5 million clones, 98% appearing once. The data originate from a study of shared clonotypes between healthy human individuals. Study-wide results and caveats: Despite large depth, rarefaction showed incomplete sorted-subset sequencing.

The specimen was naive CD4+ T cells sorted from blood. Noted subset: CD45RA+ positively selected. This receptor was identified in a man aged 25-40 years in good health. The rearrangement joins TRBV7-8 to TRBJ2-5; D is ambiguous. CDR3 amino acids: CASSPLPLETQYF. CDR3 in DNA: TGTGCCAGCAGCCCTCTTCCTTTGGAGACCCAGTACTTC.